Listed below are T cell receptor beta chains from one sample, sequenced in a study of cytomegalovirus exposure and HLA in healthy donors. The repertoire was sequenced with immunoSEQ multiplex PCR; TCRdb's copy has only in-frame clones and lacks some. The sample carries about 250,000 clones, roughly two thirds recorded once. The specimen was PBMCs. Source of these receptors: a female donor in good health and CMV-seronegative. CDR3s include the opening cysteine and the closing phenylalanine or tryptophan. A D gene is named only where the DNA matches it firmly. Rows give clone size only sometimes, using once, few, many, or a class for an expanded clone.

>-|TRBV18|TRBJ2-1|-
CASSPPSRLILNEQFF
TGTGCCAGCTCACCACCAAGTCGTCTAATTCTAAATGAGCAGTTCTTC
>-|TRBV6-5|TRBJ2-1|-
CASSAVAHNEQFF
TGTGCCAGCTCGGCGGTAGCCCACAATGAGCAGTTCTTC
>-|TRBV6-5|TRBJ1-6|-
CASSTSSYNSPLHF
TGTGCCAGCAGCACGAGCTCCTATAATTCACCCCTCCACTTT
>TRBD2|TRBV19|TRBJ2-7|-
CASSLAAGSNEQYF
TGTGCCAGTAGTCTGGCAGCGGGAAGCAACGAGCAGTACTTC
>-|TRBV18|TRBJ2-6|-
CASSPVGSSSGANVLTF
TGTGCCAGCTCACCCGTTGGTAGCTCCTCTGGGGCCAACGTCCTGACTTTC
>TRBD2|TRBV15|TRBJ2-7|once
CATSRGLAGGRTYEQYF
TGTGCCACCAGCAGGGGACTAGCGGGAGGGCGTACCTACGAGCAGTACTTC
>TRBD2|TRBV11-2|TRBJ2-7|-
CASSRSGSIYEQYF
TGTGCCAGCAGTCGTAGCGGGAGCATTTACGAGCAGTACTTC
>TRBD2|TRBV4-1|TRBJ2-7|once
CASSQAELAGVYYEQYF
TGCGCCAGCAGCCAAGCAGAACTAGCGGGAGTATACTACGAGCAGTACTTC
>TRBD1|TRBV19|TRBJ2-1|-
CASSITRGPNNEQFF
TGTGCCAGTAGTATCACCAGGGGGCCTAACAATGAGCAGTTCTTC
>TRBD2|TRBV11-3|TRBJ2-5|-
CASSLSGRGETQYF
TGTGCCAGCAGCTTGAGCGGGAGAGGGGAGACCCAGTACTTC
>-|TRBV11-2|TRBJ2-7|-
CASTGFRAYEQYF
TGTGCCAGCACTGGCTTCAGGGCCTACGAGCAGTACTTC
>TRBD2|TRBV11-2|TRBJ2-7|-
CATRVGEGLAWEQYF
TGTGCCACCCGTGTAGGGGAGGGACTAGCATGGGAGCAGTACTTC
>TRBD1|TRBV9|TRBJ1-3|-
CASSVNPGQRGNTIYF
TGTGCCAGCAGCGTAAACCCGGGACAGAGAGGAAACACCATATATTTT
>-|TRBV5-1|TRBJ1-5|-
CASSLDSLNQPQHF
TGCGCCAGCAGCTTGGACAGCCTCAATCAGCCCCAGCATTTT
>-|TRBV7-9|TRBJ2-7|-
CASSSGGGQTYEQYF
TGTGCCAGCAGCTCCGGGGGGGGACAGACCTACGAGCAGTACTTC
>TRBD1|TRBV9|TRBJ2-3|-
CASSGRDRVTDTQYF
TGTGCCAGCAGCGGCCGGGACAGGGTAACAGATACGCAGTATTTT
>-|TRBV10-1|TRBJ1-5|few
CASSESQNQPQHF
TGCGCCAGCAGTGAGTCACAGAATCAGCCCCAGCATTTT
>TRBD1|TRBV9|TRBJ1-2|-
CASSTRTGTTF
TGTGCCAGCAGCACGAGGACAGGGACCACCTTC
>TRBD1|TRBV5-1|TRBJ1-2|-
CASSFQGANYGYTF
TGCGCCAGCAGCTTTCAGGGGGCTAACTATGGCTACACCTTC
>-|TRBV7-9|TRBJ1-1|few
CASSLGGGTEAFF
TGTGCCAGCAGCTTGGGGGGGGGCACTGAAGCTTTCTTT
>TRBD1|TRBV28|TRBJ1-4|-
CASSPHGTGNEKLFF
TGTGCCAGCAGCCCCCACGGGACAGGCAATGAAAAACTGTTTTTT
>TRBD1|TRBV23-1|TRBJ2-2|-
CASSQRTGANTGELFF
TGCGCCAGCAGTCAACGGACAGGAGCGAACACCGGGGAGCTGTTTTTT